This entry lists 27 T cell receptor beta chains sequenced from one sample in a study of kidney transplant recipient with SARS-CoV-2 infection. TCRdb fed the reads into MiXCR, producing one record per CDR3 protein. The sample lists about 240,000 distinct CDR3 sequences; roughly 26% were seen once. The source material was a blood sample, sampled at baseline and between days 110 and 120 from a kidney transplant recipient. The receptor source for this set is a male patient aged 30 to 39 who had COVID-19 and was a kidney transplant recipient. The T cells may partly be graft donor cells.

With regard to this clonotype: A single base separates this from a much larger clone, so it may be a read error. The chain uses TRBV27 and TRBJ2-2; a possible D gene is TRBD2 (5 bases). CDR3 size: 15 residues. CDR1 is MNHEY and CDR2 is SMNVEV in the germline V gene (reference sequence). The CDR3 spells CASTLTGYGTVELFF. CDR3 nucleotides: TGTGCCAGCACCCTTACGGGGTACGGCACCGTGGAGCTGTTTTTT.

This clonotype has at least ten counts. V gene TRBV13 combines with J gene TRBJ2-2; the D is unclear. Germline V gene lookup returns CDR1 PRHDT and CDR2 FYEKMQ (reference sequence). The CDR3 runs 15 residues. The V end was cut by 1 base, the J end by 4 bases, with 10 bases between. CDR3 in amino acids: CASSLAGSTTGELFF. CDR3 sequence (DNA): TGTGCCAGCAGCTTAGCCGGGTCTACCACCGGGGAGCTGTTTTTT.

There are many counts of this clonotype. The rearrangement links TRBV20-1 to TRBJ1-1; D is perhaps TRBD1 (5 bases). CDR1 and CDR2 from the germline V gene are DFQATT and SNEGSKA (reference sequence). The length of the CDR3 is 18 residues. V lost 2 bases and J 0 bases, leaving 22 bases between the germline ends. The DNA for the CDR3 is TGCAGTGCTAGATCCCCCGGGGCCGGCTGGTTAATGAACACTGAAGCTTTCTTT. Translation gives CSARSPGAGWLMNTEAFF.

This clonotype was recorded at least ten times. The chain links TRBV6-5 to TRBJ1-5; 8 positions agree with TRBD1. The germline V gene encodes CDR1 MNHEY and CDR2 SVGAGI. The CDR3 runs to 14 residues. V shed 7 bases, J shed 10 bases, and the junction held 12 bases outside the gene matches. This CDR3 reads CASTSSDRVGPQHF. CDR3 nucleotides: TGTGCCAGCACTAGTTCGGACAGGGTGGGACCCCAGCATTTT.

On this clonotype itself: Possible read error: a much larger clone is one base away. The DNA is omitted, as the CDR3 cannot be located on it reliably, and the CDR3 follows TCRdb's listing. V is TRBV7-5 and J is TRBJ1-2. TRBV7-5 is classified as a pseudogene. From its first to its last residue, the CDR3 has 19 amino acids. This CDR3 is CISVPEPDAEVGKAYGYTF.

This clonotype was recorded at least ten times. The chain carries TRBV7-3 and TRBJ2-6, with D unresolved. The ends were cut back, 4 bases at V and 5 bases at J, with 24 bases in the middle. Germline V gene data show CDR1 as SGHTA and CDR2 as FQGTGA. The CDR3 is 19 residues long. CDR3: CASSCKIRRLQSRANVLTF. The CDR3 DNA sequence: TGTGCCAGCAGCTGTAAGATAAGACGCTTACAAAGTCGGGCCAACGTCCTGACTTTC.

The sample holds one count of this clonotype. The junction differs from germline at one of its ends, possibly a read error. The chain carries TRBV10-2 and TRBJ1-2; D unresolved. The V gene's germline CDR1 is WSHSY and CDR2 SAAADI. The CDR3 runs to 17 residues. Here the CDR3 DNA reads TGCGCCGGCAGTCAGCTGAACACTTCTAGAAAGACCTATAGCTACACCTTC. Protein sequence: CAGSQLNTSRKTYSYTF.

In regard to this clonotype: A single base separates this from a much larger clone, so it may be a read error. The CDR3 sequence: CVSSHLRRSRKTYGYTF. CDR3 bases: TGCGTCAGCAGTCATCTGAGAAGATCGCGAAAGACCTATGGCTACACCTTC. The rearrangement links TRBV10-1 to TRBJ1-2, with D hard to call. Germline values: CDR1 WNHNN, CDR2 SYGVQD (reference sequence). The CDR3 runs to 17 residues.

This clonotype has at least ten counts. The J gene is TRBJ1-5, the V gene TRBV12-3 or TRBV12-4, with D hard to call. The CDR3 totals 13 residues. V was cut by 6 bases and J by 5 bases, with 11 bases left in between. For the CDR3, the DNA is TGTGCCAGCAGCCTATTGAGGGATCAGCCCCAGCATTTT. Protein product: CASSLLRDQPQHF.

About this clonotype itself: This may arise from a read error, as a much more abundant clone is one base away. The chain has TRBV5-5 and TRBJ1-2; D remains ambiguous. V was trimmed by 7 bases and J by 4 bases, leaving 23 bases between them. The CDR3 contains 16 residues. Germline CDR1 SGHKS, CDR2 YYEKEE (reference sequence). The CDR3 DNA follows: TGTGCCAGCGGGCCGTTTGTCTCGCGAAAGGCCTATGGCTACACCTTC. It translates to CASGPFVSRKAYGYTF.

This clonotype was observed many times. The CDR3 region is CASSIGAASSYEQYF. CDR3 sequence (DNA): TGTGCCAGCAGCATCGGGGCCGCCAGTTCCTACGAGCAGTACTTC. The rearrangement joins TRBV14 to TRBJ2-7; either TRBD1 or TRBD2 may supply D (5 bases each). CDR1 and CDR2 (germline): SGHDN, FVKESK. The CDR3 loop spans 15 amino acids. V lost 5 bases and J 1 base, leaving 15 bases between the germline ends.

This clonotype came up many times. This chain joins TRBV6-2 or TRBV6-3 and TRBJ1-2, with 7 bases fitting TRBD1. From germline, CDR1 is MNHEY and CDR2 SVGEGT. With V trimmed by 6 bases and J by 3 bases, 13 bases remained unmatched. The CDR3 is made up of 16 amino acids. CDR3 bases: TGTGCCAGCAGCCAAGACAGGGCTTCATATTACTATGGCTACACCTTC. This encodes CASSQDRASYYYGYTF.

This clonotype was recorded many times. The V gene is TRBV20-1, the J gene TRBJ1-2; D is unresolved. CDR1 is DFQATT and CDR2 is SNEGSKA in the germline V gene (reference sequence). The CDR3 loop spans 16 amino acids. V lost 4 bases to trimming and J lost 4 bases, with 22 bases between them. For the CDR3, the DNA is TGCAGTGCTACTCGCGCGCTGTTTCGAAAGACCTATGGCTACACCTTC. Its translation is CSATRALFRKTYGYTF.

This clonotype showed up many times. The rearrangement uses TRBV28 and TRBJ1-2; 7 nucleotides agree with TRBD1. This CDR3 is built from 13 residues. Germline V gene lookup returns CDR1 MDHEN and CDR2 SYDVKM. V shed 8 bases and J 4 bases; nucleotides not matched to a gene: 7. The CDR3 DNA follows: TGTGCCAGCGGTCAGGGGGGCGGCTATGGCTACACCTTC. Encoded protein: CASGQGGGYGYTF.

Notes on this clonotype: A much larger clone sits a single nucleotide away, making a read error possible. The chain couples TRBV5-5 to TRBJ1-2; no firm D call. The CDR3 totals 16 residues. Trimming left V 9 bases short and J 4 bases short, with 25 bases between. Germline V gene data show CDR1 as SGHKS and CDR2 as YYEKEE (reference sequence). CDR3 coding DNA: TGTGCCAACGACAATAATGTCTCGCGAAAGACCTATGGCTACACCTTC. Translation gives CANDNNVSRKTYGYTF.

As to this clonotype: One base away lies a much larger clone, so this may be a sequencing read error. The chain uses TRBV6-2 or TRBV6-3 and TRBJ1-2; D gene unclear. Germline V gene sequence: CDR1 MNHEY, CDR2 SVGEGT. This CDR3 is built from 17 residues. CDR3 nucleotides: TGTGCCAGCAGTTTTCTTCTCTGCATCGGAAAGACCTATGACTACACCTTC. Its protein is CASSFLLCIGKTYDYTF.

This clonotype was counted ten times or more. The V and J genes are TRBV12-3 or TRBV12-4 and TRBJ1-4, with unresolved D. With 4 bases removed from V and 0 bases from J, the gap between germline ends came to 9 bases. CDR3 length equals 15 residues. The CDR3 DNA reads TGTGCCAGCAGTTCTTCCAGAGCAACTAATGAAAAACTGTTTTTT. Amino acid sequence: CASSSSRATNEKLFF.

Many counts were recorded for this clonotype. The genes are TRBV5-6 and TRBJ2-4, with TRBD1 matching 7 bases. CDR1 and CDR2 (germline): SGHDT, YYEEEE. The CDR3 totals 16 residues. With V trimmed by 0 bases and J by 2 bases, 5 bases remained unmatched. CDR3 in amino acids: CASSLEGQYSKNIQYF. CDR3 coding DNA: TGTGCCAGCAGCTTGGAGGGACAGTACTCCAAAAACATTCAGTACTTC.

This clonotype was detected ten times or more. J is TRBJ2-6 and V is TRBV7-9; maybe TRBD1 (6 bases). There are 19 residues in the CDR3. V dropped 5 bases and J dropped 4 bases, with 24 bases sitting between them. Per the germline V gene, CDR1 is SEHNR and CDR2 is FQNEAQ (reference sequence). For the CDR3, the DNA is TGTGCCAGCAGCCTCTCGGACAGTGTCTTTACCTCCGGGGCCAACGTCCTGACTTTC. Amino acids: CASSLSDSVFTSGANVLTF.

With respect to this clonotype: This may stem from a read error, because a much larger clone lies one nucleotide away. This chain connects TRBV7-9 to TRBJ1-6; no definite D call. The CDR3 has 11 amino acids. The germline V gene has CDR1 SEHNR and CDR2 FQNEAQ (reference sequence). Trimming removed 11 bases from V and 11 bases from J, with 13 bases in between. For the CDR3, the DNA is TGTGCCGGTGGAAACGATCCACCCCTCCACTTT. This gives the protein CAGGNDPPLHF.

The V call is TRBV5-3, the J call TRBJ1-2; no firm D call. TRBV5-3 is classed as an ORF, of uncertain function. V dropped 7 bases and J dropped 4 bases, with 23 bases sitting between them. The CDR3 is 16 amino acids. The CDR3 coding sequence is TGTGCCAGACTATTCAAAGTGGTGAGAAAGGCCTATGGCTACACCTTC. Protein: CARLFKVVRKAYGYTF.

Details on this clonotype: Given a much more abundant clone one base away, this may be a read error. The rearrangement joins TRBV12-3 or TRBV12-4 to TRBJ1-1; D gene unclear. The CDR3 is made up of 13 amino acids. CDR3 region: CAGSFRENTEAFF. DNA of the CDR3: TGTGCCGGCAGTTTCAGAGAGAACACTGAAGCTTTCTTT.

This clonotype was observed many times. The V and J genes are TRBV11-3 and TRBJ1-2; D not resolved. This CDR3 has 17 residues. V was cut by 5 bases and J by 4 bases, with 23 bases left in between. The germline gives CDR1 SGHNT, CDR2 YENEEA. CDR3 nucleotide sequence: TGTGCCAGCAGCCGAGAATACGATCTCGGAAAGACCTATGGCTACACCTTC. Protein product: CASSREYDLGKTYGYTF.

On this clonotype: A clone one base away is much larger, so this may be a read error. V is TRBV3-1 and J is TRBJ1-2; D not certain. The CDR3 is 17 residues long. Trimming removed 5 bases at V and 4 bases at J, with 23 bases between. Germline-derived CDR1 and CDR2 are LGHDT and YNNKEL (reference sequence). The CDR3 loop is CASSCISTVRKTYGYTF. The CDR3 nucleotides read TGTGCCAGCAGCTGTATATCCACCGTTCGAAAGACCTATGGCTACACCTTC.

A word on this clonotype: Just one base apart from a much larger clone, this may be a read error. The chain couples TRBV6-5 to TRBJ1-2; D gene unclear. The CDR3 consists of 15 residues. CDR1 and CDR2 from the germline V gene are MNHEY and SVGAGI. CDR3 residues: CASSNYPEGNCGYTF. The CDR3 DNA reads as TGTGCCAGCAGTAACTATCCGGAGGGAAACTGTGGCTACACCTTC.

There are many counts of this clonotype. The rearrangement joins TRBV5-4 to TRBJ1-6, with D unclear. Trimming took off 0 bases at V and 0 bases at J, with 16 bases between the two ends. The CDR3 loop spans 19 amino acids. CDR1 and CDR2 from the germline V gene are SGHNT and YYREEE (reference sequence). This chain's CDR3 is CASSLVLQPESSYNSPLHF. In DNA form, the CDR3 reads TGTGCCAGCAGCTTGGTCTTACAGCCGGAAAGCTCCTATAATTCACCCCTCCACTTT.

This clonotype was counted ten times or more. CDR3 DNA: TGTGCCAGCAGCTTAGGGGGGACAGGGGAACTCTACGAGCAGTACTTC. Residues: CASSLGGTGELYEQYF. This chain links TRBV7-9 with TRBJ2-7, with 10 bases identical to TRBD1. Germline V gene lookup returns CDR1 SEHNR and CDR2 FQNEAQ (reference sequence). There are 16 residues in the CDR3. With 1 base clipped from V and 3 bases from J, the junction kept 6 bases outside the gene matches.